The clone carrying this T cell receptor (beta chain) was counted ten times or more. The antigen is not known. V was shortened by 7 bases and J by 0 bases, with 9 bases between the two germline ends. This CDR3 spans 13 amino acids. Per germline, CDR1 KGHSH and CDR2 LQKENI. RNA transcripts were the template for amplifying TCR beta CDR3 regions. During a first-round RT-PCR of the TCR CDR3, the HTBI primer set was used. TCRdb passed the multiplex PCR reads through MiXCR, listing each CDR3 protein once. The table has about 400,000 distinct CDR3 sequences, 11% to 15% seen once. This specimen comes from a study of T cells in Graves' hyperthyroidism and ophthalmopathy. Background on the study: Blood from the periphery was taken at initial diagnosis, before any treatment. Study findings and constraints: Most clonotypes expanded in thyroid above 0.001 were likewise present in blood.

Sequenced input: blood. The receptor comes from a man aged 50 to 59 with Graves' ophthalmopathy. This chain joins TRBV18 and TRBJ1-1; no clear D gene. The CDR3 DNA reads as TGTGCCAGCTACGGGGATCTGAACACTGAAGCTTTCTTT. This gives the protein CASYGDLNTEAFF.